These T cell receptor beta chains were read from a single sample in a study of blood T cell repertoires in COVID-19. The table came from immunoSEQ multiplex PCR; TCRdb's copy has only in-frame clones and leaves some out. Of tens of thousands of clones in the sample, more than 85% are singletons; the top ten hold less than 4%. The specimen was peripheral blood. The source is a man between 70 and 80 years old with active COVID-19. Both conserved end residues are part of each CDR3. The D gene is left open where the match is weak. Clone size is shown for a subset of rows, as once, few, many or a class of expanded clone.

TRBD1 TRBJ2-7 . TRBV24-1 TGTGCCACCACTGGGGACAGGCCCTACGAGCAGTACTTC CATTGDRPYEQYF
TRBD2 TRBJ2-3 once TRBV9 TGTGCCAGCAGCGTCAAGCTAGCGGGATATCGGGGCACAGATACGCAGTATTTT CASSVKLAGYRGTDTQYF
. TRBJ2-3 . TRBV18 TGTGCCAGCTCCTCCACAGATACGCAGTATTTT CASSSTDTQYF
TRBD2 TRBJ2-1 . TRBV7-2 TGTGCCAGCAGCCCCAGGACTAGCGGGAACGCTGAGCAGTTCTTC CASSPRTSGNAEQFF
. TRBJ2-1 . TRBV7-3 TGTGCCAGCAGCTTAATGGGGGAGGGGGATGAGCAGTTCTTC CASSLMGEGDEQFF
. TRBJ2-3 . TRBV7-9 TGTGCCAGCAGCTTAGCGGCCGGGGATACGCAGTATTTT CASSLAAGDTQYF
TRBD2 TRBJ2-5 . TRBV27 TGTGCCAGCAGTTTCGGCGGGAGGGCGACCAAAGAGACCCAGTACTTC CASSFGGRATKETQYF
TRBD2 TRBJ2-7 . TRBV4-3 TGCGCCAGCAGCCGGTCCGCGGGAGGCTCCTACGAGCAGTACTTC CASSRSAGGSYEQYF
. TRBJ2-5 . TRBV7-2 TGTGCCAGCAGCTTAGTCCCGGCAGCGTGGGGAGGACCCCAAGAGACCCAGTACTTC CASSLVPAAWGGPQETQYF
TRBD1 TRBJ1-2 once TRBV2 TGTGCCACCAGAGACAGGGTAACTAACTATGGCTACACCTTC CATRDRVTNYGYTF
TRBD1 TRBJ1-5 . TRBV19 TGTGCCAGTACCCCGACAGGGGCCCATCAGCCCCAGCATTTT CASTPTGAHQPQHF
TRBD1 TRBJ2-7 . TRBV24-1 TGTGCCACCAGTGAAGGTAGGGACAGGCCCCACTCCTACGAGCAGTACTTC CATSEGRDRPHSYEQYF
. TRBJ2-7 . TRBV12-3/TRBV12-4 TGTGCCAGCACCCTTATGGCCAGGGGTGCGCAGTACTTC CASTLMARGAQYF
TRBD1 TRBJ1-1 few TRBV5-6 TGTGCCAGCAGCTTCAGGGACAGCAAAGCTTTCTTT CASSFRDSKAFF
. TRBJ1-2 . TRBV7-8 TGTGCCAGCAGCTTTGGAGACGGGCCGGGGGGCTACACCTTC CASSFGDGPGGYTF
TRBD2 TRBJ2-3 once TRBV9 TGTGCCAGCAGCGTAGCTAGCGGGAGCCCAGATACGCAGTATTTT CASSVASGSPDTQYF
TRBD2 TRBJ2-1 few TRBV30 TGTGCCTGGGCGCGACTAGCGGGAGCCTACAATGAGCAGTTCTTC CAWARLAGAYNEQFF
. TRBJ2-7 . TRBV7-2 TGTGCCAGCAGCTTAGCTACTAGCTTCGAGCAGTACTTC CASSLATSFEQYF
TRBD2 TRBJ2-3 . TRBV6-4 TGTGCCACCCCCTCGGGTAGCGGGGGGGCTACAGATACGCAGTATTTT CATPSGSGGATDTQYF
. TRBJ1-4 . TRBV2 TGTGCCAGCCGGGGGTTTAGGGCAACTAATGAAAAACTGTTTTTT CASRGFRATNEKLFF
TRBD2 TRBJ2-1 once TRBV7-2 TGTGCCAGCAGCCTACTAGCGGGAGTAGTAAATGAGCAGTTCTTC CASSLLAGVVNEQFF
. TRBJ2-7 . TRBV6-1 TGTGCCAGCAGTGACATAACAGGGCAGCTGCGGTACTTC CASSDITGQLRYF
. TRBJ1-4 . TRBV12-3/TRBV12-4 TGTGCCAGCACCGCAGGCCGGGGGTTGTTTTTT CASTAGRGLFF
. TRBJ2-7 . TRBV2 TGTGCCAGCAGTGAACTCGCCTACGAGCAGTACTTC CASSELAYEQYF
. TRBJ2-7 . TRBV3-1/TRBV3-2 TGTGCCAGCAGCCAAGAGGGGGGGCCGCACGAGCAGTACTTC CASSQEGGPHEQYF
. TRBJ2-2 . TRBV21-1 TGTGCCAGCAGCAAAGCCGGGAATGGGGAAGTACTAGCGGAATTTCCCGGGGAGCTGTTTTTT CASSKAGNGEVLAEFPGELFF
. TRBJ1-5 . TRBV30 TGTGCCTGGAACTTGGGGGGGAAGCCCCAGCATTTT CAWNLGGKPQHF
. TRBJ2-3 . TRBV11-2 TGTGCCAGCAGCACAAAAGCGGTAGATACGCAGTATTTT CASSTKAVDTQYF
TRBD1 TRBJ2-5 . TRBV11-3 TGTGCCAGCAGCCGGGGGACACAGGGGGGCCAAGAGACCCAGTACTTC CASSRGTQGGQETQYF
TRBD2 TRBJ2-3 . TRBV28 TGTGCCAGCAGTTTATGGGGGGGAGGGGCAGATACGCAGTATTTT CASSLWGGGADTQYF
TRBD1 TRBJ1-4 . TRBV19 TGTGCCAGTAGGGCTGGGACAGGGGATGAAAAACTGTTTTTT CASRAGTGDEKLFF
. TRBJ1-1 few TRBV7-8 TGTGCCAGCAACCCCCAGACAGGTAGCTTTACGAACACTGAAGCTTTCTTT CASNPQTGSFTNTEAFF
. TRBJ1-2 . TRBV18 TGTGCCAGCTCAGACACAAACTTAGGCTATGGCTACACCTTC CASSDTNLGYGYTF
TRBD2 TRBJ2-7 . TRBV5-4 TGTGCCAGCAGTTCCGGGACTAGGGGGGGAACTGTGCAGTACTTC CASSSGTRGGTVQYF
. TRBJ1-5 . TRBV6-1 TGTGCCAGCAGTGAATTGGGGGCAGGGGCCCAGCCCCAGCATTTT CASSELGAGAQPQHF
TRBD1 TRBJ1-4 . TRBV6-4 TGTGCCAGCACCGGTAGGGGGCCCCGGCCCAGAAAACTGTTTTTT CASTGRGPRPRKLFF
. TRBJ1-2 . TRBV6-5 TGTGCCAGCAGTTCCGGGGGGTATGGCTACACCTTC CASSSGGYGYTF
. TRBJ1-1 . TRBV28 TGTGCCAGCAGTTTAGGCCCAGGGGAAGCTTTCTTT CASSLGPGEAFF
. TRBJ2-3 . TRBV4-3 TGCGCCAGCAGCCAAGGTGGGCAGGGGCCGCACACAGATACGCAGTATTTT CASSQGGQGPHTDTQYF
. TRBJ2-5 . TRBV7-2 TGTGCCAGCAGCTTACCCGAACAGGGTGAGACCCAGTACTTC CASSLPEQGETQYF
. TRBJ2-7 . TRBV5-4 TGTGCCAGCAGCCCCGGAGGGACCCCTCGGGGCGAGCAGTACTTC CASSPGGTPRGEQYF
TRBD1 TRBJ2-3 . TRBV5-1 TGCGCCAGCAGCTTGCAGACAGGGGTCAGCACAGATACGCAGTATTTT CASSLQTGVSTDTQYF
TRBD1 TRBJ2-5 . TRBV5-1 TGCGCCAGCAGCCCCCCGGGACAGGGGGGGGAGACCCAGTACTTC CASSPPGQGGETQYF
. TRBJ1-2 . TRBV6-5 TGTGCCAGCACCCGGCCCCTCAGGGACTATGGCTACACCTTC CASTRPLRDYGYTF
. TRBJ1-5 . TRBV4-3 TGCGCCAGCAGCCAGGCCGGGGGGGGAGGGCAGCCCCAGCATTTT CASSQAGGGGQPQHF
. TRBJ2-7 . TRBV7-9 TGTGCCAGCAGCTCCCCGTGGGGGCAGTCCTACGAGCAGTACTTC CASSSPWGQSYEQYF
. TRBJ2-7 . TRBV30 TGTGCCTGGAGCCGGAGCTACGAGCAGTACTTC CAWSRSYEQYF
TRBD1 TRBJ1-5 . TRBV19 TGTGCCAGTAGTCCCCAGGGGGGTCAGCCCCAGCATTTT CASSPQGGQPQHF
. TRBJ2-3 . TRBV6-2/TRBV6-3 TGTGCCAGCAGCCCCATCACAGATACGCAGTATTTT CASSPITDTQYF